These 21 T cell receptor beta chains originate from one sample sequenced in a study of shared clonotypes between healthy human individuals. CD45RO-negative, CCR7-positively selected cells formed the naive CD8 fraction, excluding terminally differentiated effector memory CD45RA+ cells. The data were produced by immunoSEQ multiplex PCR, yet TCRdb's version contains in-frame clones alone and is incomplete. Of millions of clones in the sample, over 85% were seen once. The sequenced sample was naive CD8+ T cells sorted from blood. The receptors were gathered from a man between 18 and 35 years old in good health.

CDR3 in amino acids: CASSDGLSYNEQFF. The CDR3, as DNA: TGTGCCAGCAGTGACGGACTCTCCTACAATGAGCAGTTCTTC. The rearrangement joins TRBV2 to TRBJ2-1, with D perhaps matching TRBD2 (5 bases). The germline gives CDR1 SNHLY, CDR2 FYNNEI. Trimming took 3 bases from V and 0 from J, leaving 6 bases between them. The CDR3 extends over 14 amino acids. Full variable domain (missing parts from reference TRBV2 and TRBJ2-1): EPEVTQTPSHQVTQMGQEVILRCVPISNHLYFYWYRQILGQKVEFLVSFYNNEISEKSEIFDDQFSVERPDGSNFTLKIRSTKLEDSAMYFCASSDGLSYNEQFFGPGTRLTVL.

The rearrangement uses TRBV7-9 and TRBJ2-2; a weak D match, TRBD2 (6 bases). The CDR3 is 18 residues long. V was trimmed by 0 bases and J by 2 bases, leaving 16 bases between them. The germline V gene has CDR1 SEHNR and CDR2 FQNEAQ (reference sequence). The DNA of the CDR3 is TGTGCCAGCAGCTTAGCGGGACTCAGCCCGAGTAACACCGGGGAGCTGTTTTTT. It is translated as CASSLAGLSPSNTGELFF.

This chain connects TRBV10-3 to TRBJ1-1, with 12 positions matching TRBD1. V was clipped by 10 bases and J by 5 bases; unmatched bases: 11. Looked up from germline, CDR1 is ENHRY and CDR2 is SYGVKD. There are 15 residues in the CDR3. The CDR3, as DNA: TGTGCCACCTCCGGGACAGGGGGCGCGGGAACTGAAGCTTTCTTT. This translates into CATSGTGGAGTEAFF.

This sequence joins TRBV2 and TRBJ1-1; TRBD1 is a possible D gene (5 bases). Germline V gives CDR1 SNHLY, CDR2 FYNNEI. The V end lost 5 bases, the J end lost 3 bases, and 13 bases lay between the germline ends. This CDR3 comprises 14 residues. The CDR3 coding sequence is TGTGCCAGCAGTTTCTGGGGCCATGACACTGAAGCTTTCTTT. It is translated as CASSFWGHDTEAFF.

The rearrangement joins TRBV9 to TRBJ2-7; D is perhaps TRBD2 (5 bases). The V end lost 0 bases, the J end lost 4 bases, and 14 bases lay between the germline ends. There are 15 residues in the CDR3. CDR1 SGDLS and CDR2 YYNGEE come from the germline V gene. The CDR3 region has the DNA TGTGCCAGCAGCGTAGATTCGGGGATTGGTTACGAGCAGTACTTC. Protein: CASSVDSGIGYEQYF.

The chain employs TRBV7-9 and TRBJ2-1; 7 bases are a match to TRBD1. CDR1 is SEHNR, CDR2 FQNEAQ, per germline (reference sequence). Trimming removed 1 base from V and 5 bases from J; junction bases left unmatched: 8. This CDR3 region has 16 residues. DNA for the CDR3: TGTGCCAGCAGCTTAGTGGCAGGGGGAGTGGACAATGAGCAGTTCTTC. This gives the protein CASSLVAGGVDNEQFF.

This clone was observed once. The V call is TRBV4-3, the J call TRBJ2-7, with 7 bases aligning to TRBD2. CDR1 and CDR2 (germline): LGHNA, YSLEER. The CDR3 covers 15 residues. The V segment lost 2 bases and the J segment 1 base; nucleotides outside the gene matches: 5. CDR3 sequence: CASSQLTSPSYEQYF. CDR3 nucleotide sequence: TGCGCCAGCAGCCAACTGACTAGCCCTTCCTACGAGCAGTACTTC.

V usage is TRBV7-9 and J usage is TRBJ1-4, with D maybe TRBD1 (6 bases). The CDR3 loop spans 16 amino acids. Between the trimmed V and J ends, which lost 5 bases and 3 bases, there was a span of 16 bases. Germline V lookup: CDR1 SEHNR, CDR2 FQNEAQ (reference sequence). CDR3 DNA sequence: TGTGCCAGCAGCCTTGAGGAGGACAGTCCTAATGAAAAACTGTTTTTT. Its translation: CASSLEEDSPNEKLFF.

The chain is built from TRBV11-2 and TRBJ2-7; D gene unclear. Trimming left V 3 bases short and J 7 bases short, with 13 bases between. CDR3 length equals 13 residues. Germline lookup yields CDR1 SGHAT and CDR2 FQNNGV. This chain's CDR3 is CASSFSTRNEQYF. CDR3 DNA: TGTGCCAGCAGCTTTTCGACGAGGAATGAGCAGTACTTC. Full variable domain (rest looked up from reference TRBV11-2 and TRBJ2-7): EAGVAQSPRYKIIEKRQSVAFWCNPISGHATLYWYQQILGQGPKLLIQFQNNGVVDDSQLPKDRFSAERLKGVDSTLKIQPAKLEDSAVYLCASSFSTRNEQYFGPGTRLTVT.

This chain links TRBV4-2 with TRBJ2-7; perhaps TRBD2 as D (7 bases). CDR1 and CDR2 from the germline V gene are LGHNA and YNFKEQ. V was trimmed by 4 bases and J by 4 bases, leaving 17 bases between them. This CDR3 has 15 residues. In DNA form, the CDR3 reads TGTGCCAGCAGCCCCCGAGGGGGGGCTCGTTACGAGCAGTACTTC. It translates to CASSPRGGARYEQYF.

J is TRBJ2-7 and V is TRBV6-1; D might be TRBD2 (5 bases). Deletions cut 3 bases from V and 2 bases from J, with 26 bases between. The V gene's germline CDR1 is MNHNS and CDR2 SASEGT. There are 19 residues in the CDR3. CDR3 region: CASSEFPRQEARPAYEQYF. CDR3 bases: TGTGCCAGCAGTGAGTTTCCCCGCCAGGAGGCCCGACCTGCCTACGAGCAGTACTTC.

V usage is TRBV6-1 and J usage is TRBJ2-7; D may be TRBD2 (5 bases). This CDR3 region has 12 residues. With 3 bases removed from V and 2 bases from J, the gap between germline ends came to 5 bases. The germline CDR1 and CDR2 sequences are MNHNS and SASEGT. This CDR3 reads CASSDGAYEQYF. The CDR3 DNA follows: TGTGCCAGCAGTGACGGGGCCTACGAGCAGTACTTC.

The chain couples TRBV5-4 to TRBJ2-1; TRBD2 matches 13 bases. The CDR3 is 15 amino acids. Germline CDR1 is SGHNT and CDR2 is YYREEE (reference sequence). Trimming removed 5 bases from V and 8 bases from J; junction bases left unmatched: 7. The CDR3 reads CASRRTSGGADEQFF. The CDR3 DNA reads as TGTGCCAGCAGGCGCACTAGCGGGGGGGCAGATGAGCAGTTCTTC.

The gene calls are TRBV10-3 and TRBJ2-7, with 9 nucleotides matching TRBD2. Germline assignment: CDR1 ENHRY and CDR2 SYGVKD. CDR3 length: 14 amino acids. The ends lost 11 bases at V and 5 bases at J; junction bases unmatched: 13. The CDR3 region has the DNA TGTGCCCTAGGCTCGCCGGGACTAGCCAACGAGCAGTACTTC. Its protein product is CALGSPGLANEQYF.

This sequence joins TRBV9 and TRBJ2-7; the D is unclear. Germline V gene data show CDR1 as SGDLS and CDR2 as YYNGEE. The CDR3 length is 16 residues. The germline V and J ends were trimmed by 2 bases and 0 bases, with 15 bases remaining between them. The CDR3 loop is CASSVTHNPSSYEQYF. The DNA of the CDR3 is TGTGCCAGCAGCGTCACCCATAACCCAAGCTCCTACGAGCAGTACTTC.

J is TRBJ1-6 and V is TRBV19; no clear D. The V gene lost 4 bases and the J gene lost 7 bases, with 17 bases spanning the gap. Per germline, CDR1 LNHDA and CDR2 SQIVND (reference sequence). The CDR3 loop spans 16 amino acids. The CDR3 spells CASSNLYQTRNSPLHF. Written as DNA, the CDR3 is TGTGCCAGTAGTAACCTTTACCAGACTAGAAATTCACCCCTCCACTTT.

The V call is TRBV7-2, the J call TRBJ1-6; tentatively, D is TRBD1 (5 bases). Germline-derived CDR1 and CDR2 are SGHTA and FQGNSA. The CDR3 has 18 residues. V dropped 2 bases and J dropped 6 bases, with 20 bases sitting between them. This CDR3 is CASSLLISPGRVNSPLHF. DNA for the CDR3: TGTGCCAGCAGCTTATTAATCTCGCCAGGGAGGGTTAATTCACCCCTCCACTTT. Filled out from reference TRBV7-2 and TRBJ1-6, the complete variable domain reads GAGVSQSPSNKVTEKGKDVELRCDPISGHTALYWYRQSLGQGLEFLIYFQGNSAPDKSGLPSDRFSAERTGGSVSTLTIQRTQQEDSAVYLCASSLLISPGRVNSPLHFGNGTRLTVT.

The V and J genes are TRBV5-6 and TRBJ1-1, with D tentatively TRBD1 (6 bases). The CDR3 length is 13 residues. CDR1 is SGHDT and CDR2 is YYEEEE in the germline V gene. V lost 1 base and J 4 bases, leaving 8 bases between the germline ends. The CDR3 here is CASSLKGVTEAFF. CDR3 nucleotides: TGTGCCAGCAGCTTGAAGGGGGTCACTGAAGCTTTCTTT.

The chain uses TRBV10-3 and TRBJ1-1; tentative D call: TRBD1 (5 bases). V lost 0 bases to trimming and J lost 4 bases, with 12 bases between them. Per the germline V gene, CDR1 is ENHRY and CDR2 is SYGVKD. The CDR3 runs 15 residues. CDR3: CAISESGGGVTEAFF. The CDR3 nucleotides read TGTGCCATCAGTGAGTCCGGGGGTGGAGTCACTGAAGCTTTCTTT.

The chain uses TRBV11-2 and TRBJ1-1; D might be TRBD1 (6 bases). The CDR3 loop spans 15 amino acids. V lost 1 base, J lost 4 bases, and 13 bases lay in between. Germline CDR1 SGHAT, CDR2 FQNNGV. CDR3 loop: CASSLGPGTSTEAFF. Written as DNA, the CDR3 is TGTGCCAGCAGCTTAGGCCCCGGGACAAGCACTGAAGCTTTCTTT.

The rearrangement uses TRBV4-3 and TRBJ2-1; 9 bases align to TRBD2. V lost 0 bases, J lost 10 bases, and 16 bases stayed unmatched. Looked up from germline, CDR1 is LGHNA and CDR2 is YSLEER. CDR3 size: 18 residues. The CDR3 region has the DNA TGCGCCAGCAGCCAAGATCTTAGAGGCAGCGGGAGGTTCGGGGAGCAGTTCTTC. Its protein is CASSQDLRGSGRFGEQFF.